The sequence of this T cell receptor (beta chain) was determined in a study of radiotherapy plus CTLA-4 blockade in lung cancer. Some clones are missing from TCRdb's copy, which holds only in-frame ones; the method was immunoSEQ multiplex PCR. Altogether about 32,000 clones are present, roughly 70% being singletons, with the ten largest covering 14%. V gave up 1 base and J gave up 5 bases, with 14 bases separating them. CDR3 length: 15 amino acids. Per the germline V gene, CDR1 is MDHEN and CDR2 is SYDVKM. This chain joins TRBV28 and TRBJ2-5; D is ambiguous. This receptor was taken from a human donor with non-small cell lung cancer that progressed on radiotherapy plus ipilimumab. The specimen comprised peripheral blood, sampled from a patient treated with radiotherapy plus ipilimumab. The CDR3 loop is CASSLSPGVQETQYF. The CDR3 DNA sequence: TGTGCCAGCAGTTTATCCCCTGGGGTCCAGGAGACCCAGTACTTC.